This record covers a single T cell receptor beta chain. The CDR3 is made up of 15 amino acids. Germline assignment: CDR1 SGDLS and CDR2 YYNGEE. The ends were cut back, 0 bases at V and 4 bases at J, with 12 bases in the middle. This specimen comes from a study of blood T cell repertoires in COVID-19. Study details: Acute and convalescent COVID-19 specimens originated in the United States, Italy and Spain. Sources were T cells, B-cell-depleted T cells, or PBMCs; the material itself was cDNA or gDNA.

Under the authors' procedure: Amplified reference gene primers provided the basis for estimating nucleated cell counts. Assay: immunoSEQ multiplex PCR; the TCRdb copy retains only in-frame clones and omits some. Clonal size and the V and J genes are those of that table, whereas D and trimming came from the DNA. This sample has about 98,000 clones; about four fifths occur once, and the top ten carry approximately 24%. Sequenced input: peripheral blood. The chain is built from TRBV9 and TRBJ2-3; TRBD1 might be the D (5 bases). The receptor was isolated from a man between 65 and 80 years old with acute or convalescent COVID-19. For the CDR3, the DNA is TGTGCCAGCAGCGTAGGGTCAGGGCCGGCAGATACGCAGTATTTT. This gives the protein CASSVGSGPADTQYF.